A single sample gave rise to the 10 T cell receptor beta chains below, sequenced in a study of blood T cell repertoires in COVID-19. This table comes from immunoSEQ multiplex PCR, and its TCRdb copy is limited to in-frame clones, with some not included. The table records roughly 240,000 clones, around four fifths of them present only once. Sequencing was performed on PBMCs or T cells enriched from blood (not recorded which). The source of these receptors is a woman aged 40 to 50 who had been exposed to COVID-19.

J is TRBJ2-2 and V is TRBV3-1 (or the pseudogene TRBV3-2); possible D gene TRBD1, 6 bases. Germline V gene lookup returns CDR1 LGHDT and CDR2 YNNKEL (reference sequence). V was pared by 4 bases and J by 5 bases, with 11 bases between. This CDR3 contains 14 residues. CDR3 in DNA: TGTGCCAGCAGCCCATCGCAGGGGACCGGGGAGCTGTTTTTT. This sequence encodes CASSPSQGTGELFF.

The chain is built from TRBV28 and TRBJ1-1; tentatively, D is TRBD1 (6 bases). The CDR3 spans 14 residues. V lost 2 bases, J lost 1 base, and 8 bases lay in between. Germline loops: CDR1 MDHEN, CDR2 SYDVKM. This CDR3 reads CASSLPGQNTEAFF. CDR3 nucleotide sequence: TGTGCCAGCAGTTTACCGGGACAGAACACTGAAGCTTTCTTT.

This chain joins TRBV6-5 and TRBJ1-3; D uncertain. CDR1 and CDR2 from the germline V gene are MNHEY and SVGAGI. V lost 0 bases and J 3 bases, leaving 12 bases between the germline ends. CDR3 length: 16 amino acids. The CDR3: CASSYSSVSGGNTIYF. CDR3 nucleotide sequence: TGTGCCAGCAGTTACTCGTCGGTTTCAGGTGGAAACACCATATATTTT.

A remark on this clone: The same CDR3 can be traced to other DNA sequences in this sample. Here the CDR3 reads CASSLGAGQPQHF. DNA of the CDR3: TGTGCCAGCAGCTTAGGGGCAGGACAGCCCCAGCATTTT. V is TRBV11-2 and J is TRBJ1-5; D remains unclear. CDR1 is SGHAT, CDR2 FQNNGV, per germline. This CDR3 comprises 13 residues. Trimming pared 1 base from V and 7 bases from J, leaving 8 bases between.

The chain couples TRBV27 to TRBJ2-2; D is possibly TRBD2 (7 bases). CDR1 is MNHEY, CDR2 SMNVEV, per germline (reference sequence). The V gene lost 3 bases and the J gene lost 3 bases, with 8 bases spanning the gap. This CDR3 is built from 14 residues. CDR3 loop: CASSFGGHTGELFF. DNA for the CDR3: TGTGCCAGCAGTTTCGGGGGGCACACCGGGGAGCTGTTTTTT.

The CDR3 is CASSPHTTGELFF. CDR3 nucleotide sequence: TGTGCCAGCAGTCCACATACAACCGGGGAGCTGTTTTTT. The rearrangement uses TRBV27 and TRBJ2-2; no reliable D call. Germline V gene sequence: CDR1 MNHEY, CDR2 SMNVEV (reference sequence). V was cut by 5 bases and J by 5 bases, with 9 bases left in between. This CDR3 spans 13 amino acids.

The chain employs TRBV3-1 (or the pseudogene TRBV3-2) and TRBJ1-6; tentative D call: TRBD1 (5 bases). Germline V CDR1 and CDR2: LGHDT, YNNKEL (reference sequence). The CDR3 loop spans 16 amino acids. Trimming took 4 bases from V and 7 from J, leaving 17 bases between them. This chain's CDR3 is CASSLKARGDNSPLHF. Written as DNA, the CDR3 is TGTGCCAGCAGCCTTAAGGCCCGGGGGGACAATTCACCCCTCCACTTT.

The DNA of the CDR3 is TGTGCCAGCAGCCAAGATAGGCGGTTCTCCTACGAGCAGTACTTC. It codes for CASSQDRRFSYEQYF. The chain combines TRBV4-2 with TRBJ2-7, with D hard to call. V dropped 0 bases and J dropped 0 bases, with 9 bases sitting between them. Germline V CDR1 and CDR2: LGHNA, YNFKEQ. There are 15 residues in the CDR3.

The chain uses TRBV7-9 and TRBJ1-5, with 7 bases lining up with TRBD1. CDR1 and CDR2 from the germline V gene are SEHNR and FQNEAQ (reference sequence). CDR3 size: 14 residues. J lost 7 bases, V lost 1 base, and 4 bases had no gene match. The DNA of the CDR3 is TGTGCCAGCAGCTTAGGAGGGGGCGGGCAGCCCCAGCATTTT. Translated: CASSLGGGGQPQHF.

The CDR3 DNA reads as TGTGCCAGCAGTCGGACACCGGGGGACACTGAAGCTTTCTTT. Translation gives CASSRTPGDTEAFF. The chain has TRBV7-9 and TRBJ1-1; a possible D gene is TRBD1 (5 bases). The CDR3 length is 14 residues. Germline loops: CDR1 SEHNR, CDR2 FQNEAQ (reference sequence). V was clipped by 6 bases and J by 3 bases, with 14 bases between them.